This TCR beta chain was sequenced in a study of blood T cell repertoires in COVID-19. Across the whole study: Specimens from acute and convalescent COVID-19 originated in the United States, Italy and Spain. In each case, the material was cDNA or gDNA derived from T cells, B-cell-depleted T cells, or PBMCs.

On this clone itself: Other DNA sequences in the same sample also yield this CDR3.

Study processing details: Counts of nucleated cells, estimated from reference gene primer amplification, were obtained. Sequencing was performed with immunoSEQ multiplex PCR; in TCRdb, only in-frame clones are kept and a portion is missing. Clone size and V and J calls were adopted from that table, with D and trimming inferred from the DNA. Among approximately 230,000 clones listed, 83% were seen once. This CDR3 comprises 15 residues. Germline-derived CDR1 and CDR2 are KGHSH and LQKENI. Trimming stripped 0 bases from V and 7 bases from J, with 12 bases between. The chain is built from TRBV18 and TRBJ1-4, with D unclear. The clonotype comes from a man at least 80 years old with acute or convalescent COVID-19. The specimen sequenced was peripheral blood. CDR3 in DNA: TGTGCCAGCTCACCACCCGAACGGGCGGGTGAAAAACTGTTTTTT. It yields the protein CASSPPERAGEKLFF.